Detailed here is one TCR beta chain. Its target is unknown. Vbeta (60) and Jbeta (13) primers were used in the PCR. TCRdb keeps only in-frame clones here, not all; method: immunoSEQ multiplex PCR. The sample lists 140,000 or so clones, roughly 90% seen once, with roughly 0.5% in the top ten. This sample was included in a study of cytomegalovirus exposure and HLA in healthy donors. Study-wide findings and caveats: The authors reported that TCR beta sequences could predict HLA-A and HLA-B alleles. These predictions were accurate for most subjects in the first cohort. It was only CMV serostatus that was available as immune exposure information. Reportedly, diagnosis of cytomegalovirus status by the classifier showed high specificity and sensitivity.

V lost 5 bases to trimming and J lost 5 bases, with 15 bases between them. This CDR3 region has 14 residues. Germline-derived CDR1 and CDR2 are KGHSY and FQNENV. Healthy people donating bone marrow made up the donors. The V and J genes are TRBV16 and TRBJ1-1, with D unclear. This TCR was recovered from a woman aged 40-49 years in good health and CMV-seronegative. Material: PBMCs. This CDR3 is CASSVDGYRTEAFF. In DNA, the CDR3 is TGTGCCAGCAGCGTCGACGGGTATAGGACTGAAGCTTTCTTT.